These 31 T cell receptor beta chains were sequenced from one sample in a study of cytomegalovirus exposure and HLA in healthy donors. The assay was immunoSEQ multiplex PCR, and TCRdb's table has in-frame clones only and misses some. Of about 140,000 clones listed, roughly nine tenths were seen once; the top ten hold roughly 3%. The sequencing input was PBMCs. These TCRs come from a man aged 18 to 30 in good health and CMV-seronegative.

The chain carries TRBV4-1 and TRBJ2-5, with TRBD1 identical over 7 bases. V was pared by 4 bases and J by 4 bases, with 6 bases of the junction left unmatched. The CDR3 has 14 amino acids. Germline CDR1 and CDR2: MGHRA and YSYEKL. This chain's CDR3 is CASSPTGTVETQYF. DNA for the CDR3: TGCGCCAGCAGCCCTACCGGGACAGTAGAGACCCAGTACTTC.

For this clone: Other DNA sequences from this sample encode an identical CDR3 as well. The chain is built from TRBV5-6 and TRBJ2-1, with 7 bases fitting TRBD2. This CDR3 spans 14 amino acids. Germline values: CDR1 SGHDT, CDR2 YYEEEE. V trimming: 1 base; J trimming: 4 bases; junction bases outside the gene matches: 2. Here the CDR3 reads CASSLPSGYNEQFF. DNA for the CDR3: TGTGCCAGCAGCTTGCCTAGCGGTTACAATGAGCAGTTCTTC.

The chain is built from TRBV5-4 and TRBJ1-2, with unresolved D. Germline loops: CDR1 SGHNT, CDR2 YYREEE (reference sequence). Between the trimmed V and J ends, which lost 3 bases and 3 bases, there was a span of 3 bases. The CDR3 spans 11 residues. CDR3 bases: TGTGCCAGCAGCTCAGACTATGGCTACACCTTC. It is translated as CASSSDYGYTF.

The CDR3 here is CASSIAASGPYEQYF. The CDR3 coding sequence is TGTGCCAGTAGTATAGCAGCTAGCGGACCCTACGAGCAGTACTTC. This rearrangement joins TRBV19 to TRBJ2-7, with TRBD2 identical over 7 bases. Germline V gives CDR1 LNHDA, CDR2 SQIVND (reference sequence). After removal of 1 base from V and 2 bases from J, the junction contained 5 bases not matched to a gene. This CDR3 is built from 15 residues.

This sequence joins TRBV6-1 and TRBJ1-6, with 7 nucleotides matching TRBD1. J gave up 11 bases and V 2 bases, and 12 bases lay outside the gene matches. Germline CDR1 reads MNHNS; CDR2 reads SASEGT. The CDR3 extends over 16 amino acids. CDR3 bases: TGTGCCAGCAGTGAATCCCTGACAGGGTCTGGGGCACCCCTCCACTTT. As protein: CASSESLTGSGAPLHF.

V gene TRBV5-6 combines with J gene TRBJ2-7; 8 bases match TRBD2. CDR1 is SGHDT and CDR2 is YYEEEE in the germline V gene. Trimming at V came to 0 bases and at J to 7 bases, leaving 3 bases not matched to a gene. The CDR3 extends over 13 amino acids. CDR3: CASSLEGLGEQYF. The CDR3 nucleotides read TGTGCCAGCAGCTTGGAGGGACTAGGGGAGCAGTACTTC.

The chain carries TRBV2 and TRBJ1-1, with no clear D. The CDR3 length is 15 residues. Trimming pared 6 bases from V and 1 base from J, leaving 15 bases between. The germline CDR1 and CDR2 sequences are SNHLY and FYNNEI. Here the CDR3 reads CASSPDPAGNTEAFF. CDR3 nucleotide sequence: TGTGCCAGCAGCCCCGACCCGGCAGGGAACACTGAAGCTTTCTTT. The full variable domain, with the rest looked up from reference TRBV2 and TRBJ1-1, is EPEVTQTPSHQVTQMGQEVILRCVPISNHLYFYWYRQILGQKVEFLVSFYNNEISEKSEIFDDQFSVERPDGSNFTLKIRSTKLEDSAMYFCASSPDPAGNTEAFFGQGTRLTVV.

The V call is TRBV6-1, the J call TRBJ1-4; 7 positions agree with TRBD1. Trimming took 6 bases from V and 6 from J; bases not matched to a gene: 4. This CDR3 comprises 13 residues. The germline gives CDR1 MNHNS, CDR2 SASEGT. The CDR3: CASRRQGYEKLFF. CDR3 sequence (DNA): TGTGCCAGCAGACGACAGGGATATGAAAAACTGTTTTTT.

CDR3: CASSARMAGELFF. Here the CDR3 DNA reads TGTGCCAGCAGTGCCAGGATGGCCGGGGAGCTGTTTTTT. This chain links TRBV6-1 with TRBJ2-2; D not certain. From germline, CDR1 is MNHNS and CDR2 SASEGT. Between the trimmed V and J ends, which lost 4 bases and 6 bases, there was a span of 9 bases. This CDR3 is 13 amino acids long.

This sequence joins TRBV27 and TRBJ2-5; 7 positions agree with TRBD2. With V trimmed by 3 bases and J by 4 bases, 8 bases remained unmatched. Germline V gene data show CDR1 as MNHEY and CDR2 as SMNVEV (reference sequence). The CDR3 runs 15 residues. In nucleotides, the CDR3 is TGTGCCAGCAGTTTTCTAGCGAGGGAGGGAGAGACCCAGTACTTC. Protein sequence: CASSFLAREGETQYF.

V is TRBV4-2 and J is TRBJ2-7; perhaps TRBD2 as D (5 bases). Germline loops: CDR1 LGHNA, CDR2 YNFKEQ. V was clipped by 0 bases and J by 2 bases, with 17 bases between them. This CDR3 spans 17 amino acids. CDR3 residues: CASSQDDLADNPYEQYF. CDR3 coding DNA: TGTGCCAGCAGCCAAGATGACCTAGCTGACAACCCCTACGAGCAGTACTTC.

This clone was seen once. The J gene is TRBJ2-3, the V gene TRBV7-2; 7 nucleotides agree with TRBD2. The CDR3 has 14 amino acids. V was pared by 5 bases and J by 2 bases, with 4 bases of the junction left unmatched. CDR1 is SGHTA, CDR2 FQGNSA, per germline. CDR3 sequence: CASSRDYYTDTQYF. As DNA, the CDR3 is TGTGCCAGCAGCCGGGACTACTACACAGATACGCAGTATTTT.

V gene TRBV27 combines with J gene TRBJ2-1; D is perhaps TRBD2 (5 bases). This CDR3 region has 17 residues. V was pared by 7 bases and J by 0 bases, with 19 bases between. Germline V lookup: CDR1 MNHEY, CDR2 SMNVEV (reference sequence). The CDR3 DNA sequence: TGTGCCAGCACTTCTTCCCCGGACTCGAGCTCCTACAATGAGCAGTTCTTC. Translated, it gives CASTSSPDSSSYNEQFF.

This rearrangement joins TRBV6-5 to TRBJ2-7, with TRBD1 matching over 8 bases. Germline assignment: CDR1 MNHEY and CDR2 SVGAGI. Trimming took 0 bases from V and 0 from J; bases not matched to a gene: 1. This CDR3 is 15 amino acids long. This CDR3 reads CASSYSGTGSYEQYF. DNA of the CDR3: TGTGCCAGCAGTTACTCGGGGACAGGCTCCTACGAGCAGTACTTC.

V usage is TRBV5-1 and J usage is TRBJ2-5, with D possibly TRBD2 on 6 matching bases. This CDR3 contains 13 residues. CDR1 is SGHRS and CDR2 is YFSETQ in the germline V gene. Trimming cost V 3 bases and J 5 bases, with 11 bases left between them. CDR3: CASSSGAGETQYF. The CDR3 DNA reads as TGCGCCAGCAGCTCCGGGGCGGGGGAGACCCAGTACTTC.

This clone is a singleton in its sample. J is TRBJ1-5 and V is TRBV7-8; D is ambiguous. CDR3 length: 15 residues. V was cut by 1 base and J by 1 base, with 8 bases left in between. The germline V gene encodes CDR1 SGHVS and CDR2 FQNEAQ. The CDR3 bases are TGTGCCAGCAGCTTAGGGGCTCTGAGCAATCAGCCCCAGCATTTT. Translated, it gives CASSLGALSNQPQHF.

This chain links TRBV29-1 with TRBJ2-3; weak D call: TRBD1 (5 bases). Germline values: CDR1 SQVTM, CDR2 ANQGSEA. V lost 7 bases and J lost 2, with 10 bases in between. CDR3 length: 12 amino acids. CDR3: CSDRQTTDTQYF. The CDR3 coding sequence is TGCAGCGATCGACAGACCACAGATACGCAGTATTTT.

The rearrangement joins TRBV6-6 to TRBJ2-7; TRBD2 agrees at 8 bases. Germline V gives CDR1 MNHNY, CDR2 SVGAGI (reference sequence). This CDR3 has 15 amino acids. Trimming cost V 2 bases and J 2 bases; bases outside gene matches: 5. Here the CDR3 reads CASSYDQRGTYEQYF. For the CDR3, the DNA is TGTGCCAGCAGTTACGACCAGCGGGGGACCTACGAGCAGTACTTC.

V and J are TRBV7-9 and TRBJ2-5; D perhaps matches TRBD2 (7 bases). The CDR3 runs to 14 residues. The ends were cut back, 8 bases at V and 4 bases at J, with 17 bases in the middle. The germline V gene encodes CDR1 SEHNR and CDR2 FQNEAQ (reference sequence). CDR3 region: CASGGGARGETQYF. DNA for the CDR3: TGTGCCAGCGGGGGAGGGGCCAGGGGAGAGACCCAGTACTTC.

This CDR3 reads CASTEVKGKTQYF. For the CDR3, the DNA is TGTGCCAGCACGGAGGTCAAAGGGAAGACCCAGTACTTC. The chain uses TRBV2 and TRBJ2-5, with D perhaps matching TRBD2 (5 bases). The V gene lost 7 bases and the J gene lost 6 bases, with 15 bases spanning the gap. The CDR3 has 13 amino acids. Germline V gene sequence: CDR1 SNHLY, CDR2 FYNNEI.

This clone was recorded once. The chain is built from TRBV27 and TRBJ2-1, with TRBD1 as a possible D gene (8 bases). The ends were cut back, 8 bases at V and 5 bases at J, with 16 bases in the middle. There are 14 residues in the CDR3. CDR1 and CDR2 from the germline V gene are MNHEY and SMNVEV (reference sequence). CDR3 in DNA: TGTGCCAGCCGAACAGGGGGGGGAAACAATGAGCAGTTCTTC. Its translation is CASRTGGGNNEQFF.

A few counts support this clone. The genes are TRBV12-5 and TRBJ2-3; 7 bases match TRBD2. The CDR3 spans 15 residues. V trimming: 3 bases; J trimming: 0 bases; junction bases outside the gene matches: 3. In germline, CDR1 is LGHNT, CDR2 FRNRAP. Here the CDR3 DNA reads TGTGCTAGTGGTTTCGCGGGGGAAAGCACAGATACGCAGTATTTT. This translates into CASGFAGESTDTQYF.

The V call is TRBV27, the J call TRBJ1-1; no clear D. Trimming stripped 8 bases from V and 1 base from J, with 8 bases between. The CDR3 runs to 12 residues. Germline assignment: CDR1 MNHEY and CDR2 SMNVEV (reference sequence). CDR3 in DNA: TGTGCCAGCTGGTCGGGGAACACTGAAGCTTTCTTT. Translated, it gives CASWSGNTEAFF.

The chain has TRBV6-6 and TRBJ2-2; D is ambiguous. The ends were cut back, 0 bases at V and 4 bases at J, with 6 bases in the middle. CDR1 MNHNY and CDR2 SVGAGI come from the germline V gene (reference sequence). This CDR3 comprises 14 residues. This CDR3 reads CASSYSAGTGELFF. DNA of the CDR3: TGTGCCAGCAGTTACTCGGCAGGCACCGGGGAGCTGTTTTTT.

The chain links TRBV6-5 to TRBJ2-7; 11 bases align to TRBD1. The ends lost 6 bases at V and 6 bases at J; junction bases unmatched: 7. Germline V gives CDR1 MNHEY, CDR2 SVGAGI. The CDR3 has 14 amino acids. The CDR3 DNA follows: TGTGCCAGCAGACAAAAGGACAGGGGGCGCGAGCAGTACTTC. Protein sequence: CASRQKDRGREQYF.

The chain couples TRBV28 to TRBJ2-2, with 10 bases lining up with TRBD2. The V gene's germline CDR1 is MDHEN and CDR2 SYDVKM. This CDR3 has 19 residues. Losses at the gene ends were 4 bases for V and 3 bases for J; bases not matched to a gene: 14. The CDR3 DNA reads as TGTGCCAGCAGTTCCTACCTCCTAGCGGGAGTTTGGGACACCGGGGAGCTGTTTTTT. Translation gives CASSSYLLAGVWDTGELFF.

The chain couples TRBV2 to TRBJ2-7, with 8 positions matching TRBD1. The CDR3 is made up of 14 amino acids. Germline CDR1 reads SNHLY; CDR2 reads FYNNEI. The J segment lost 7 bases and the V segment lost 8 bases, leaving 13 bases of the junction unmatched. CDR3 in amino acids: CASDRQGTSEEQYF. The DNA of the CDR3 is TGTGCCAGCGACCGACAGGGGACCTCGGAGGAGCAGTACTTC.

The chain carries TRBV30 and TRBJ1-1, with no clear D. Germline V gene data show CDR1 as GTSNPN and CDR2 as SVGIG (reference sequence). The CDR3 spans 14 residues. Deletions cut 4 bases from V and 1 base from J, with 13 bases between. This CDR3 reads CAWNPGDKNTEAFF. The CDR3 coding sequence is TGTGCCTGGAATCCCGGGGATAAGAACACTGAAGCTTTCTTT.

The chain is built from TRBV12-5 and TRBJ2-7; TRBD2 matches 13 bases. The CDR3 is 17 amino acids. Germline lookup yields CDR1 LGHNT and CDR2 FRNRAP. With 9 bases clipped from V and 0 bases from J, the junction kept 11 bases outside the gene matches. The DNA of the CDR3 is TGTGCTAGCCAACAGGGGGGGACTAGCGGGATCTCCTACGAGCAGTACTTC. It encodes CASQQGGTSGISYEQYF.

As for this clone: The sample carries other DNA sequences with the same CDR3. The chain has TRBV5-1 and TRBJ2-5; TRBD2 aligns across 9 bases. With V trimmed by 4 bases and J by 1 base, 5 bases remained unmatched. This CDR3 is built from 15 residues. Germline assignment: CDR1 SGHRS and CDR2 YFSETQ. CDR3 DNA: TGCGCCAGCAGCCCAGGGCGGGGGGGCCAAGAGACCCAGTACTTC. As protein: CASSPGRGGQETQYF.

J is TRBJ1-2 and V is TRBV2, with TRBD1 identical over 10 bases. The CDR3 length is 15 residues. V shed 6 bases and J 4 bases; nucleotides not matched to a gene: 8. Germline CDR1 reads SNHLY; CDR2 reads FYNNEI. For the CDR3, the DNA is TGTGCCAGCAGGGGACAGGGGACCCGTAGCTATGGCTACACCTTC. Translation gives CASRGQGTRSYGYTF.